This T cell receptor (beta chain) was identified in a study of response to subunit inactivated influenza vaccine. General study points: Each seasonal influenza vaccination recruits few new T cells, the authors suggested.

The V gene's germline CDR1 is SGHRS and CDR2 YFSETQ. The CDR3 loop spans 16 amino acids. With V trimmed by 1 base and J by 7 bases, 7 bases remained unmatched. Each CDR3 protein gets one entry after TCRdb re-called the RT-PCR reads with MiXCR. Counted here are roughly 700,000 distinct CDR3 sequences, 15% to 19% occurring once; the ten biggest clones make up 11%. This clonotype was picked up a small number of times. Antigen specificity is unknown. This clonotype was obtained from a man aged 50 or older who received an inactivated influenza vaccine. The chain couples TRBV5-1 to TRBJ2-1; 11 bases are a match to TRBD2. The sample in question was PBMCs from blood, obtained 11 to 12 days after vaccination. CDR3 sequence (DNA): TGCGCCAGCAGCTTGTCCGGGACTAGCGGTTATAATGAGCAGTTCTTC. It specifies CASSLSGTSGYNEQFF.